Listed here is a single T cell receptor (beta chain). As yet, its antigen is unknown. The method was immunoSEQ multiplex PCR; TCRdb's version includes in-frame clones alone and lacks a portion of them. The sample includes under 70,000 clones, approximately 89% seen only once; the top ten take about an eighth. This entry comes from a study of PD-1 blockade in classical Hodgkin lymphoma. Whole-study results and caveats: The CD4+ diversity rise by C4D1 was clearest in complete responders. Patients who initiated nivolumab within 1 year of ASCT were excluded. Reported baseline diversity: healthy donors highest, relapsed/refractory patients lowest.

No patient escaped relapse after autologous stem cell transplantation, and brentuximab vedotin exposure varied. Complete response, partial response or progressive disease was recorded as best response. The sequence came from a human donor with classical Hodgkin lymphoma. This material consisted of peripheral blood mononuclear cells (PBMCs), taken at baseline.

The CDR3 sequence: CASSWGGTEAFF. The CDR3 DNA reads as TGTGCCAGCAGCTGGGGAGGCACTGAAGCTTTCTTT. V usage is TRBV5-5 and J usage is TRBJ1-1; no clear D gene. CDR1 is SGHKS and CDR2 is YYEKEE in the germline V gene (reference sequence). Trimming removed 3 bases at V and 4 bases at J, with 7 bases between. The CDR3 consists of 12 residues.